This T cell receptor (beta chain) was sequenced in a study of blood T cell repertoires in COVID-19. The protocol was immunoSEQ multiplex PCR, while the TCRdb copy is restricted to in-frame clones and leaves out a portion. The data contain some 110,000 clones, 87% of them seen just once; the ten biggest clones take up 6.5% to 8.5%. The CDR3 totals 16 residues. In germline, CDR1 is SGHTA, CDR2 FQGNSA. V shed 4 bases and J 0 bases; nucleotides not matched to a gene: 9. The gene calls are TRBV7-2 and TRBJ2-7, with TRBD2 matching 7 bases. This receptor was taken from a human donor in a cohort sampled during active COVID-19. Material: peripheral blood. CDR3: CASSSMGGVSSYEQYF. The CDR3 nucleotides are TGTGCCAGCAGCTCAATGGGGGGGGTGAGCTCCTACGAGCAGTACTTC. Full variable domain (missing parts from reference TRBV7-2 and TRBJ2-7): GAGVSQSPSNKVTEKGKDVELRCDPISGHTALYWYRQSLGQGLEFLIYFQGNSAPDKSGLPSDRFSAERTGGSVSTLTIQRTQQEDSAVYLCASSSMGGVSSYEQYFGPGTRLTVT.